The 6 T cell receptor beta chains below come from one sample, sequenced in a study of cytomegalovirus exposure and HLA in healthy donors. Both 60 Vbeta primers and 13 Jbeta primers went into the PCR. Some clones are missing from TCRdb's copy, which holds only in-frame ones; the method was immunoSEQ multiplex PCR. The sample includes about 130,000 clones, roughly 85% of them seen just once. Sequencing was performed on PBMCs. These receptors were taken from a boy younger than 18 in good health and CMV-seronegative.

The chain has TRBV9 and TRBJ2-1; TRBD1 might be the D (6 bases). Deletions cut 0 bases from V and 5 bases from J, with 15 bases between. This CDR3 region has 16 residues. CDR1 is SGDLS, CDR2 YYNGEE, per germline. CDR3 sequence (DNA): TGTGCCAGCAGCGTAGGGGTCGTGGGGGCAGACAATGAGCAGTTCTTC. This encodes CASSVGVVGADNEQFF.

V usage is TRBV11-2 and J usage is TRBJ2-7; weak D call: TRBD1 (6 bases). Germline V gene sequence: CDR1 SGHAT, CDR2 FQNNGV. CDR3 length: 15 amino acids. Trimming cost V 3 bases and J 4 bases, with 16 bases left between them. The CDR3 nucleotides read TGTGCCAGCAGCTTCACAGGGTCGGGGTTATACGAGCAGTACTTC. Its protein product is CASSFTGSGLYEQYF.

This chain's CDR3 is CASSPLLTSGAQSAQHF. CDR3 coding DNA: TGTGCCAGTAGTCCATTACTAACAAGCGGAGCCCAATCAGCCCAGCATTTT. This sequence joins TRBV19 and TRBJ1-5; D remains unclear. Germline CDR1 LNHDA, CDR2 SQIVND (reference sequence). The V end lost 5 bases, the J end lost 11 bases, and 28 bases lay between the germline ends. The CDR3 runs 17 residues.

This chain joins TRBV9 and TRBJ2-3; 8 bases are shared with TRBD1. This CDR3 is built from 17 residues. Losses at the gene ends were 0 bases for V and 5 bases for J; bases not matched to a gene: 11. Germline-derived CDR1 and CDR2 are SGDLS and YYNGEE. The CDR3 loop reads CASSVEVPRTGKDTQYF. The DNA for the CDR3 is TGTGCCAGCAGCGTAGAGGTACCTAGGACAGGGAAAGATACGCAGTATTTT. The full variable domain, with the rest looked up from reference TRBV9 and TRBJ2-3, is DSGVTQTPKHLITATGQRVTLRCSPRSGDLSVYWYQQSLDQGLQFLIQYYNGEERAKGNILERFSAQQFPDLHSELNLSSLELGDSALYFCASSVEVPRTGKDTQYFGPGTRLTVL.

The chain uses TRBV6-5 and TRBJ2-6; D unresolved. Between the trimmed V and J ends, which lost 8 bases and 2 bases, there was a span of 7 bases. Per germline, CDR1 MNHEY and CDR2 SVGAGI. The CDR3 runs 13 residues. CDR3 protein: CASGVPGANVLTF. In nucleotides, the CDR3 is TGTGCCAGCGGAGTCCCTGGGGCCAACGTCCTGACTTTC.

This clone has a single count. The J gene is TRBJ2-5, the V gene TRBV5-4, with 8 bases identical to TRBD2. The germline gives CDR1 SGHNT, CDR2 YYREEE (reference sequence). The trim removed 1 base at V and 7 bases at J, leaving 6 bases unmatched. The CDR3 contains 14 residues. The CDR3 is CASSLLGTSTTQYF. The CDR3 nucleotides are TGTGCCAGCAGCTTGTTAGGGACTAGTACGACCCAGTACTTC.